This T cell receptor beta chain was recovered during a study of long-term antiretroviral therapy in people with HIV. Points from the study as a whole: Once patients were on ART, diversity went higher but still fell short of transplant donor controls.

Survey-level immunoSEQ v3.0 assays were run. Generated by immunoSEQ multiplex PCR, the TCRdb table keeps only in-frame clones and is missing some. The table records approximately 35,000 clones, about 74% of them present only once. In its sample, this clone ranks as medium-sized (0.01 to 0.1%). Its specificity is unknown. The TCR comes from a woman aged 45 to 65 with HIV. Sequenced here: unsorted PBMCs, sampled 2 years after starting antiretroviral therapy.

The CDR3 DNA reads TGTGCCAGCAGCTTGCCCGGGCCCCTCTCCTACGAGCAGTACTTC. Translating it yields CASSLPGPLSYEQYF. V and J are TRBV5-6 and TRBJ2-7; D uncertain. Per germline, CDR1 SGHDT and CDR2 YYEEEE. Trimming took off 1 base at V and 0 bases at J, with 11 bases between the two ends. CDR3 length equals 15 residues.